These 30 T cell receptor beta chains share one sample of origin, sequenced in a study of CD8+CD57+ T cells in acquired aplastic anemia. Patients included in sequencing had previously demonstrated CD8+CD57+ cell expansion by flow cytometry. TCR beta VDJ combinations and CDR3 sequences were profiled from genomic DNA. TCRdb re-called the reads through MiXCR, storing one row per CDR3 protein. The data contain more than 200,000 distinct CDR3 sequences, around 49% of them seen just once; the ten biggest clones take up about 20%. Sequences were obtained from sorted CD4+, CD8+, or CD8+CD57+ T cells (not recorded which) from PBMCs. The receptors originated from a human donor with aplastic anemia.

The chain couples TRBV19 to TRBJ1-5; 7 bases line up with TRBD1. The CDR3 sequence is 14 residues long. Germline loops: CDR1 LNHDA, CDR2 SQIVND (reference sequence). The ends lost 3 bases at V and 9 bases at J; junction bases unmatched: 8. CDR3 amino acids: CASSIRTGGGPQHF. DNA of the CDR3: TGTGCCAGTAGTATTAGGACAGGCGGGGGGCCCCAGCATTTT.

The rearrangement links TRBV6-1 to TRBJ1-5; tentative D call: TRBD1 (6 bases). V lost 3 bases and J lost 1, with 10 bases in between. From germline, CDR1 is MNHNS and CDR2 SASEGT. This CDR3 region has 15 residues. In DNA form, the CDR3 reads TGTGCCAGCAGTGACAGGGGAATGAGCAATCAGCCCCAGCATTTT. It codes for CASSDRGMSNQPQHF.

This clonotype occurred many times. The chain recombines TRBV5-6 with TRBJ1-2, with TRBD1 as a possible D gene (5 bases). Germline CDR1 reads SGHDT; CDR2 reads YYEEEE. The CDR3 contains 13 residues. The germline V and J ends were trimmed by 4 bases and 4 bases, with 11 bases remaining between them. The CDR3 nucleotides read TGTGCCAGCAGCCAGGGTGGGCCCTATGGCTACACCTTC. This codes for CASSQGGPYGYTF.

Notes on this clonotype: Here the CDR3 omits its conserved ending phenylalanine or tryptophan, so a read error is the likely source. Because the CDR3's place on the DNA is in doubt, the DNA is left out and the CDR3 is given as listed by TCRdb. CDR3 amino acids: CASSTSGG. This chain links TRBV12-3 or TRBV12-4 with TRBJ1-1. The CDR3 extends over 8 residues, inclusive of both ends.

Comment on this clonotype: A much larger clone lies a single base off, so this may be a read error. This chain uses TRBV2 with TRBJ1-5; D unclear. The CDR3 spans 13 residues. CDR1 is SNHLY and CDR2 is FYNNEI in the germline V gene. Trimming took off 6 bases at V and 3 bases at J, with 9 bases between the two ends. The CDR3 DNA reads TGTGCCAGCAGCCAAGAGTACAATCAGCCCCAGCATTTT. Its translation is CASSQEYNQPQHF.

In this sample, this clonotype turned up many times. The chain joins TRBV5-1 to TRBJ2-4; 8 nucleotides agree with TRBD2. The CDR3 length is 15 residues. V shed 0 bases and J 5 bases; nucleotides not matched to a gene: 4. Germline CDR1 and CDR2: SGHRS and YFSETQ. CDR3 amino acids: CASSLVSGEENIQYF. CDR3 coding DNA: TGCGCCAGCAGCTTGGTTAGCGGGGAGGAAAACATTCAGTACTTC.

V usage is TRBV20-1 and J usage is TRBJ2-5; D unresolved. V was pared by 1 base and J by 5 bases, with 8 bases between. The germline gives CDR1 DFQATT, CDR2 SNEGSKA (reference sequence). The CDR3 loop spans 12 amino acids. The DNA for the CDR3 is TGCAGTGCTAGAGGGGCAGAGGAGACCCAGTACTTC. It yields the protein CSARGAEETQYF.

This clonotype occurred once. The chain couples TRBV4-1 to TRBJ2-7; a possible D gene is TRBD1 (6 bases). The V end lost 1 base, the J end lost 2 bases, and 9 bases lay between the germline ends. This CDR3 comprises 14 residues. Germline CDR1 is MGHRA and CDR2 is YSYEKL. As DNA, the CDR3 is TGCGCCAGCAGCCAAGTGACAGGAGCCTACGAGCAGTACTTC. Translation: CASSQVTGAYEQYF.

V gene TRBV19 combines with J gene TRBJ2-7, with 9 bases lining up with TRBD2. CDR3 length: 12 amino acids. Germline V gene lookup returns CDR1 LNHDA and CDR2 SQIVND (reference sequence). The DNA for the CDR3 is TGTGCTAGTCCTAGCGGGACCTACGAGCAGTACTTC. Protein product: CASPSGTYEQYF.

The chain couples TRBV29-1 to TRBJ2-1, with D perhaps TRBD1 (7 bases). Germline CDR1 and CDR2: SQVTM and ANQGSEA. V shed 6 bases and J shed 6 bases, with 18 bases lying between them. The CDR3 is 14 residues long. The CDR3 nucleotides are TGCAGCGTGGGGGGACAGTTGTACGGCAATGAGCAGTTCTTC. Residues: CSVGGQLYGNEQFF.

To note about this clonotype: One base away lies a much larger clone, so this may be a sequencing read error. The chain couples TRBV11-2 to TRBJ1-1, with unresolved D. The CDR3 loop spans 14 amino acids. Trimming took 1 base from V and 1 from J, leaving 7 bases between them. Germline CDR1 SGHAT, CDR2 FQNNGV. The CDR3: CASSLGMGNTEAFF. CDR3 in DNA: TGTGCCAGCAGCTTAGGAATGGGGAACACTGAAGCTTTCTTT.

This clonotype appeared a few times. The chain couples TRBV10-3 to TRBJ2-2; D ambiguous. Between the trimmed V and J ends, which lost 9 bases and 0 bases, there was a span of 8 bases. The germline CDR1 and CDR2 sequences are ENHRY and SYGVKD. This CDR3 contains 13 residues. The CDR3 loop reads CAIVSANTGELFF. DNA of the CDR3: TGTGCCATAGTATCAGCGAACACCGGGGAGCTGTTTTTT.

The sample holds a few counts of this clonotype. The chain has TRBV19 and TRBJ2-7; D gene ambiguous. Germline V gene sequence: CDR1 LNHDA, CDR2 SQIVND (reference sequence). This CDR3 has 13 amino acids. V lost 5 bases, J lost 5 bases, and 13 bases lay in between. The CDR3 sequence: CASSVSLAHEQYF. The CDR3 nucleotides are TGTGCCAGTAGTGTTTCGTTGGCCCACGAGCAGTACTTC.

There are many counts of this clonotype. This chain links TRBV11-2 with TRBJ2-2; D gene ambiguous. CDR3 length: 15 amino acids. Trimming shortened V by 1 base and J by 5 bases, and 11 bases separated the two germline ends. CDR1 is SGHAT and CDR2 is FQNNGV in the germline V gene. Written as DNA, the CDR3 is TGTGCCAGCAGCTTAGCGGGCTTGGGGACCGGGGAGCTGTTTTTT. This gives the protein CASSLAGLGTGELFF.

The rearrangement links TRBV18 to TRBJ1-4, with D unresolved. Germline V gene sequence: CDR1 KGHSH, CDR2 LQKENI. Trimming took off 6 bases at V and 4 bases at J, with 9 bases between the two ends. The length of the CDR3 is 13 residues. The CDR3 is CASSPQLNEKLFF. As DNA, the CDR3 is TGTGCCAGCTCTCCGCAGCTTAATGAAAAACTGTTTTTT.

This clonotype was counted a single time. J is TRBJ2-2 and V is TRBV9; no clear D. CDR1 SGDLS and CDR2 YYNGEE come from the germline V gene. Deletions cut 3 bases from V and 9 bases from J, with 12 bases between. This CDR3 is 13 amino acids long. The DNA for the CDR3 is TGTGCCAGCAGCGCAGTAGGTCGTCGGGAGCTGTTTTTT. Amino acids: CASSAVGRRELFF.

V usage is TRBV18 and J usage is TRBJ2-3; D uncertain. V was cut by 2 bases and J by 0 bases, with 6 bases left in between. The germline V gene encodes CDR1 KGHSH and CDR2 LQKENI. The CDR3 is made up of 14 amino acids. The CDR3 DNA reads TGTGCCAGCTCACCAGAATCCAGCACAGATACGCAGTATTTT. Translating gives CASSPESSTDTQYF.

There are many counts of this clonotype. The rearrangement links TRBV2 to TRBJ1-2; no clear D gene. This CDR3 is 14 amino acids long. V lost 2 bases, J lost 2 bases, and 9 bases lay in between. Per germline, CDR1 SNHLY and CDR2 FYNNEI. The chain's CDR3 is CASSELEGNYGYTF. As DNA, the CDR3 is TGTGCCAGCAGTGAACTGGAGGGAAACTATGGCTACACCTTC.

There are a few counts of this clonotype. The V gene is TRBV5-1, the J gene TRBJ1-1, with TRBD1 identical over 9 bases. V lost 4 bases, J lost 7 bases, and 8 bases stayed unmatched. The germline CDR1 and CDR2 sequences are SGHRS and YFSETQ. CDR3 length equals 14 residues. CDR3 DNA: TGCGCCAGCAGCATTCTACAGGGGGCGGGTGAAGCTTTCTTT. It yields the protein CASSILQGAGEAFF.

Concerning this clonotype itself: With a much larger clone just one base away, this may be a read error. The CDR3 bases are TGTGTCAGCAGTTACGATCACAATCAGCCCCAGCATTTT. Protein sequence: CVSSYDHNQPQHF. This rearrangement joins TRBV6-5 to TRBJ1-5; D remains unclear. This CDR3 has 13 amino acids. The germline V gene encodes CDR1 MNHEY and CDR2 SVGAGI.

The J gene is TRBJ2-4, the V gene TRBV7-8; 9 bases align to TRBD1. The V segment lost 0 bases and the J segment 0 bases; nucleotides outside the gene matches: 3. Germline V lookup: CDR1 SGHVS, CDR2 FQNEAQ. The CDR3 covers 17 residues. CDR3 amino acids: CASSLATGGAAKNIQYF. CDR3 coding DNA: TGTGCCAGCAGCTTAGCCACAGGGGGCGCAGCCAAAAACATTCAGTACTTC.

Many counts were recorded for this clonotype. The CDR3 nucleotides are TGTGCCAGCAGTGGGGACAGGGCGAACACCGGGGAGCTGTTTTTT. The encoded protein is CASSGDRANTGELFF. The V call is TRBV2, the J call TRBJ2-2; 9 bases are shared with TRBD1. In germline, CDR1 is SNHLY, CDR2 FYNNEI. The CDR3 is made up of 15 amino acids. V lost 4 bases and J lost 0; bases outside the gene matches: 0.

J is TRBJ2-1 and V is TRBV25-1; a weak D match, TRBD2 (5 bases). CDR3 length: 15 residues. Germline lookup yields CDR1 MGHDK and CDR2 SYGVNS. Deletions cut 3 bases from V and 4 bases from J, with 13 bases between. The CDR3 loop is CASSDAGAPYNEQFF. In DNA, the CDR3 is TGTGCCAGCAGTGATGCGGGCGCCCCATACAATGAGCAGTTCTTC.

This clonotype was recorded at least ten times. The V call is TRBV19, the J call TRBJ2-5; the D gene is possibly TRBD2 (6 bases). Deletions cut 3 bases from V and 1 base from J, with 12 bases between. The CDR3 runs to 15 residues. Germline V CDR1 and CDR2: LNHDA, SQIVND (reference sequence). The CDR3 loop reads CASSIGEVLQETQYF. CDR3 in DNA: TGTGCCAGTAGTATCGGGGAGGTTCTCCAAGAGACCCAGTACTTC.

The sample holds a few counts of this clonotype. A read error is possible here, since a much larger clone lies one base away. The genes are TRBV6-6 and TRBJ1-5; no reliable D call. Per the germline V gene, CDR1 is MNHNY and CDR2 is SVGAGI (reference sequence). CDR3 length: 12 residues. CDR3 sequence: CASSFPNQPRHF. The DNA of the CDR3 is TGTGCCAGCAGTTTCCCCAATCAGCCCCGGCATTTT.

This clonotype was seen more than once but under ten times. This chain links TRBV4-1 with TRBJ1-4; D is uncertain. V was trimmed by 3 bases and J by 0 bases, leaving 8 bases between them. This CDR3 has 15 residues. CDR1 and CDR2 (germline): MGHRA, YSYEKL. CDR3 in amino acids: CASSHRAATNEKLFF. CDR3 coding DNA: TGCGCCAGCAGCCACCGTGCCGCAACTAATGAAAAACTGTTTTTT.

A note on this clonotype: This may arise from a read error, as a much more abundant clone is one base away. V is TRBV10-3 and J is TRBJ1-1; D uncertain. The CDR3 extends over 12 amino acids. Trimming cost V 11 bases and J 7 bases, with 17 bases left between them. CDR1 is ENHRY and CDR2 is SYGVKD in the germline V gene. The CDR3 spells CAGSESRVEAFF. The CDR3 nucleotides read TGTGCCGGCAGTGAATCTAGGGTTGAAGCTTTCTTT.

Concerning this clonotype: A much larger clone differs from this one at a single base, so this may be a read error. The V gene is TRBV7-9, the J gene TRBJ1-5, with D perhaps matching TRBD1 (6 bases). The CDR3 is 14 amino acids. Looked up from germline, CDR1 is SEHNR and CDR2 is FQNEAQ (reference sequence). CDR3 sequence (DNA): TGTGCCGGCAGGTATCTGACAGGACAAGAGACCCAGCATTTT. The encoded protein is CAGRYLTGQETQHF.

The CDR3 sequence: CATSTTGLSGNTIYF. The CDR3 nucleotides are TGTGCCACCAGCACCACAGGTCTCTCTGGAAACACCATATATTTT. The V and J genes are TRBV15 and TRBJ1-3, with D perhaps matching TRBD1 (5 bases). The ends were cut back, 4 bases at V and 0 bases at J, with 10 bases in the middle. The CDR3 spans 15 residues. Germline values: CDR1 LNHNV, CDR2 YYDKDF (reference sequence).

This clonotype has just one count. This chain uses TRBV5-1 with TRBJ2-5; D ambiguous. The CDR3 extends over 15 amino acids. Looked up from germline, CDR1 is SGHRS and CDR2 is YFSETQ. The V gene lost 3 bases and the J gene lost 0 bases, with 12 bases spanning the gap. This CDR3 reads CASSSAPTYQETQYF. CDR3 bases: TGCGCCAGCAGCTCCGCACCTACGTACCAAGAGACCCAGTACTTC.